Following are 17 T cell receptor beta chains from one sample sequenced in a study of shared clonotypes between healthy human individuals. Selected positively for CCR7 and CD45RO-negative, naive CD8 cells excluded terminally differentiated effector memory CD45RA+ cells. The assay was immunoSEQ multiplex PCR, and TCRdb's table has in-frame clones only and misses some. The sample shows 760,000 or so clones, around 96% of them seen only once. The sequenced material came from naive CD8+ T cells sorted from blood. Every receptor here comes from a young man in good health.

The gene calls are TRBV6-1 and TRBJ1-2; D remains unclear. Per the germline V gene, CDR1 is MNHNS and CDR2 is SASEGT. V was shortened by 2 bases and J by 0 bases, with 10 bases between the two germline ends. The CDR3 contains 15 residues. The CDR3: CASSELSETNYGYTF. DNA of the CDR3: TGTGCCAGCAGTGAACTATCCGAGACTAACTATGGCTACACCTTC.

This clone was picked up one time. Here the CDR3 DNA reads TGTGCCAGCAGCTCCACTGGGTCGGGATACGCTGAAAAACTGTTTTTT. Encoded protein: CASSSTGSGYAEKLFF. The chain uses TRBV7-6 and TRBJ1-4; D gene uncertain. This CDR3 contains 16 residues. CDR1 SGHVS and CDR2 FNYEAQ come from the germline V gene. The V gene lost 4 bases and the J gene lost 7 bases, with 19 bases spanning the gap.

This chain connects TRBV5-4 to TRBJ1-1; a weak D match, TRBD1 (6 bases). With 0 bases removed from V and 4 bases from J, the gap between germline ends came to 19 bases. This CDR3 spans 17 amino acids. Germline V gene sequence: CDR1 SGHNT, CDR2 YYREEE (reference sequence). CDR3 bases: TGTGCCAGCAGCTTGGATGGGGGCGCTTATACTAGCACTGAAGCTTTCTTT. It encodes CASSLDGGAYTSTEAFF.

This clone was seen a single time. CDR3 sequence reads: CATTILSGRNVGEQFF. The CDR3 DNA follows: TGTGCCACCACGATATTAAGCGGGAGGAATGTGGGTGAGCAGTTCTTC. The chain uses TRBV15 and TRBJ2-1, with 9 bases that match TRBD2. Germline CDR1 and CDR2: LNHNV and YYDKDF (reference sequence). V shed 7 bases and J 9 bases; nucleotides not matched to a gene: 16. The CDR3 sequence is 16 residues long.

V usage is TRBV5-8 and J usage is TRBJ1-2, with a tentative D call TRBD1 (6 bases). Germline V gene data show CDR1 as SGHTS and CDR2 as YDEGEE. The length of the CDR3 is 15 residues. With 3 bases removed from V and 2 bases from J, the gap between germline ends came to 14 bases. Here the CDR3 reads CASSWGQGSNYGYTF. The CDR3 bases are TGTGCCAGCAGCTGGGGGCAAGGGTCCAACTATGGCTACACCTTC.

The genes are TRBV9 and TRBJ2-1; TRBD2 matches at 14 bases. CDR1 SGDLS and CDR2 YYNGEE come from the germline V gene. Germline trimming cut 2 bases from V and 7 bases from J; bases unmatched to any gene: 5. This CDR3 has 16 amino acids. CDR3 sequence reads: CASSVGTSGSRNEQFF. DNA for the CDR3: TGTGCCAGCAGCGTGGGGACTAGCGGGAGTCGGAATGAGCAGTTCTTC.

The chain links TRBV7-9 to TRBJ2-7; D is possibly TRBD1 (6 bases). V was cut by 8 bases and J by 5 bases, with 13 bases left in between. CDR1 and CDR2 from the germline V gene are SEHNR and FQNEAQ (reference sequence). The CDR3 contains 12 residues. CDR3 residues: CASGGQSHEQYF. The CDR3 DNA reads TGTGCCAGCGGCGGACAGTCCCACGAGCAGTACTTC. The entire variable domain, with the rest obtained from reference TRBV7-9 and TRBJ2-7, is as follows: DTGVSQNPRHKITKRGQNVTFRCDPISEHNRLYWYRQTLGQGPEFLTYFQNEAQLEKSRLLSDRFSAERPKGSFSTLEIQRTEQGDSAMYLCASGGQSHEQYFGPGTRLTVT.

The chain recombines TRBV5-1 with TRBJ2-5; D ambiguous. Germline-derived CDR1 and CDR2 are SGHRS and YFSETQ. Trimming cost V 7 bases and J 2 bases, with 9 bases left between them. The CDR3 consists of 12 residues. DNA for the CDR3: TGCGCCAGCGCGAGTCTACAAGAGACCCAGTACTTC. Encoded protein: CASASLQETQYF.

The V gene is TRBV6-5, the J gene TRBJ2-1, with 7 nucleotides matching TRBD1. Germline V gene lookup returns CDR1 MNHEY and CDR2 SVGAGI. The CDR3 length is 14 residues. With V trimmed by 2 bases and J by 2 bases, 0 bases remained unmatched. The CDR3 DNA follows: TGTGCCAGCAGTTACGGGACAGCCTACAATGAGCAGTTCTTC. As protein: CASSYGTAYNEQFF.

The chain is built from TRBV6-1 and TRBJ1-4; D unclear. This CDR3 region has 12 residues. The germline V and J ends were trimmed by 8 bases and 8 bases, with 12 bases remaining between them. The germline V gene encodes CDR1 MNHNS and CDR2 SASEGT. The DNA of the CDR3 is TGTGCCAGCCTCTGGACGGAAGAAAAACTGTTTTTT. Its protein is CASLWTEEKLFF.

The chain carries TRBV7-8 and TRBJ2-7, with 11 positions matching TRBD2. V lost 5 bases to trimming and J lost 0 bases; unmatched junction nucleotides: 6. CDR1 is SGHVS and CDR2 is FQNEAQ in the germline V gene. The CDR3 covers 16 residues. CDR3 in amino acids: CASSPSLAGDSYEQYF. Written as DNA, the CDR3 is TGTGCCAGCAGCCCTTCACTAGCGGGGGACTCCTACGAGCAGTACTTC.

The V and J genes are TRBV7-6 and TRBJ2-1; 14 bases fit TRBD2. There are 15 residues in the CDR3. The germline CDR1 and CDR2 sequences are SGHVS and FNYEAQ. V trimming: 3 bases; J trimming: 14 bases; junction bases outside the gene matches: 9. The CDR3: CASSFGLAGGPPEFF. DNA for the CDR3: TGTGCCAGCAGCTTCGGACTAGCGGGAGGCCCCCCGGAGTTCTTC.

This sequence joins TRBV5-6 and TRBJ2-7; TRBD1 matches 10 bases. Germline loops: CDR1 SGHDT, CDR2 YYEEEE. Trimming at V came to 4 bases and at J to 5 bases, leaving 12 bases not matched to a gene. There are 16 residues in the CDR3. CDR3 amino acids: CASSLIRQGALHEQYF. The CDR3 bases are TGTGCCAGCAGCCTTATTCGACAGGGGGCCCTCCACGAGCAGTACTTC. Combining the CDR3 with reference TRBV5-6 and TRBJ2-7 gives the whole variable domain DAGVTQSPTHLIKTRGQQVTLRCSPKSGHDTVSWYQQALGQGPQFIFQYYEEEERQRGNFPDRFSGHQFPNYSSELNVNALLLGDSALYLCASSLIRQGALHEQYFGPGTRLTVT.

This clone was found once. This rearrangement joins TRBV14 to TRBJ2-7; 7 bases map to TRBD1. The CDR3 covers 15 residues. The V gene's germline CDR1 is SGHDN and CDR2 FVKESK. V was clipped by 3 bases and J by 1 base; unmatched bases: 6. The CDR3 DNA reads as TGTGCCAGCAGCCATAAGTTACAGGGGTCCTACGAGCAGTACTTC. It codes for CASSHKLQGSYEQYF.

This clone was seen a single time. The rearrangement joins TRBV7-9 to TRBJ2-1; D may be TRBD2 (6 bases). This CDR3 spans 13 amino acids. V was shortened by 3 bases and J by 7 bases, with 10 bases between the two germline ends. Germline assignment: CDR1 SEHNR and CDR2 FQNEAQ (reference sequence). The CDR3 DNA sequence: TGTGCCAGCAGCTTGTGGGGGAGGAATGAGCAGTTCTTC. Translation gives CASSLWGRNEQFF.

This chain connects TRBV29-1 to TRBJ1-1; 7 bases agree with TRBD1. The CDR3 runs 15 residues. The germline V gene encodes CDR1 SQVTM and CDR2 ANQGSEA. The V and J ends lost 7 bases and 7 bases, in that order; junction bases with no gene match: 18. CDR3 bases: TGCAGCGCACAAACAGGGGACCTTATTCTTATTGAAGCTTTCTTT. This gives the protein CSAQTGDLILIEAFF.

This clone showed up just once. Other DNA sequences in the same sample also yield this CDR3. This chain joins TRBV20-1 and TRBJ2-1; the D is unclear. Trimming removed 3 bases from V and 8 bases from J, with 5 bases in between. The germline CDR1 and CDR2 sequences are DFQATT and SNEGSKA (reference sequence). This CDR3 has 10 amino acids. The CDR3 loop is CSARSYEQFF. The CDR3 nucleotides are TGCAGTGCTAGGTCTTATGAGCAGTTCTTC.